This is a list of T cell receptor beta chains from one sample in a study of cytotoxic CD8 clonotypes in ibrutinib-treated CLL. TCRdb keeps only in-frame clones here, not all; method: immunoSEQ multiplex PCR. The table lists around 40,000 clones, approximately 70% of them singletons. The specimen was PBMCs, collected at disease progression, from a patient treated with ibrutinib. Source of these receptors: a human donor with chronic lymphocytic leukemia. CDR3s include the opening cysteine and the closing phenylalanine or tryptophan. The D gene is left open where the match is weak. Expanded clones are given a class, and other clones once, few, many or no size at all.

j_gene,v_gene,len,d_gene,abundance,CDR3nt,CDR3aa
TRBJ1-5,TRBV4-1,16,TRBD1,few,TGCGCCAGCAGCCAAGCGGGGACAGTTCACAATCAGCCCCAGCATTTT,CASSQAGTVHNQPQHF
TRBJ2-5,TRBV27,12,-,-,TGTGCCAGCAAGGGGTACCAAGAGACCCAGTACTTC,CASKGYQETQYF
TRBJ2-7,TRBV4-1,14,-,-,TGCGCCAGCAGCCCTTTGACCGGGCCCTACGAGCAGTACTTC,CASSPLTGPYEQYF
TRBJ2-3,TRBV6-5,14,-,-,TGTGCCAGCAGTTACAGGGGGGGCACAGATACGCAGTATTTT,CASSYRGGTDTQYF
TRBJ2-3,TRBV2,13,-,-,TGTGCCAGCATCGGCAGGGTTGCAGATACGCAGTATTTT,CASIGRVADTQYF
TRBJ1-4,TRBV7-9,19,-,-,TGTGCCAGCAGCTTCCCTCGGAGGGGATCGAGGGAAACTAATGAAAAACTGTTTTTT,CASSFPRRGSRETNEKLFF
TRBJ2-1,TRBV11-3,14,TRBD2,once,TGTGCCAGCAGCTTAGACGGGACTAGTACTGAGCAGTTCTTC,CASSLDGTSTEQFF
TRBJ2-3,TRBV9,15,TRBD1,-,TGTGCCAGCAGCGTCGGACAGGGGCCCACAGATACGCAGTATTTT,CASSVGQGPTDTQYF
TRBJ1-1,TRBV27,13,-,once,TGTGCCAGCAGTTTCCAGGCGAACACTGAAGCTTTCTTT,CASSFQANTEAFF
TRBJ1-2,TRBV28,15,-,-,TGTGCCAGCAGTACCCCCGAGGCCGACAAGCGGGGCTACACCTTC,CASSTPEADKRGYTF
TRBJ2-3,TRBV4-1,12,-,once,TGCGCCAGCAGATCCGGGACTTCTACGCAGTATTTT,CASRSGTSTQYF
TRBJ2-1,TRBV5-1,17,-,-,TGCGCCAGCAGCTTGGCCCCCTCGGGGACTGTCTACAATGAGCAGTTCTTC,CASSLAPSGTVYNEQFF
TRBJ1-5,TRBV18,15,-,-,TGTGCCAGCTCGCAAGAGACAGGATCACATCAGCCCCAGCATTTT,CASSQETGSHQPQHF
TRBJ1-5,TRBV19,14,-,-,TGTGCCAGTAGCACCCCTGGGGGGAATCAGCCCCAGCATTTT,CASSTPGGNQPQHF
TRBJ2-2,TRBV11-2,16,TRBD2,-,TGTGCCAGCAGCGCCCCTAGCGGGAAGCACACCGGGGAGCTGTTTTTT,CASSAPSGKHTGELFF
TRBJ2-7,TRBV29-1,12,-,-,TGCAGCGTTTCGCCGGGAGCCGGGGAGCAGTACTTC,CSVSPGAGEQYF
TRBJ2-1,TRBV6-1,16,-,-,TGTGCCAGCAGTGAAGACGGGGGTTGGTCCTACAATGAGCAGTTCTTC,CASSEDGGWSYNEQFF
TRBJ2-5,TRBV7-9,14,-,-,TGTGCCAGCAGCTTAATGGCACCCCAAGAGACCCAGTACTTC,CASSLMAPQETQYF
TRBJ2-7,TRBV19,16,-,few,TGTGCCAGTAGCCTCTACCCGGGGACCATCCCTAACGAGCAGTACTTC,CASSLYPGTIPNEQYF
TRBJ1-1,TRBV25-1,12,-,-,TGTGCCAGCACTCCTCCCCTAGGGAAAGCTTTCTTT,CASTPPLGKAFF
TRBJ2-1,TRBV11-2,16,-,-,TGTGCCAGCAGCTTGGAGGGCTCCGGACTGAACAATGAGCAGTTCTTC,CASSLEGSGLNNEQFF
TRBJ1-2,TRBV5-5,16,-,-,TGTGCCAGCAGCCTGTCACGAGGGTTGAGCTTCTATGGCTACACCTTC,CASSLSRGLSFYGYTF
TRBJ2-7,TRBV19,13,-,-,TGTGCCAGTCGGGATGGATCCTCCTACGAGCAGTACTTC,CASRDGSSYEQYF
TRBJ2-3,TRBV9,16,-,-,TGTGCCAGCAGCGTATCGGCGGGTCAAAGCACAGATACGCAGTATTTT,CASSVSAGQSTDTQYF
TRBJ1-2,TRBV14,17,-,few,TGTGCCAGCAGCCAAGATAGGGATACAGGGCGGGACTATGGCTACACCTTC,CASSQDRDTGRDYGYTF
TRBJ2-5,TRBV5-1,15,-,-,TGCGCCAGCAGCTCCCCCGGCCAATTCCAAGAGACCCAGTACTTC,CASSSPGQFQETQYF
TRBJ2-3,TRBV29-1,13,TRBD1,-,TGCAGCGTCCGGGACAGGGGCAAATATACGCAGTATTTT,CSVRDRGKYTQYF
TRBJ2-7,TRBV4-1,15,TRBD2,-,TGCGCCAGCAGCCTTTGGACTAGCGGCACTTACGAGCAGTACTTC,CASSLWTSGTYEQYF
TRBJ2-2,TRBV2,17,TRBD2,-,TGTGCCAGCAAGAGGACTAGCGGGGGGGCCGGCGCCGGGGAGCTGTTTTTT,CASKRTSGGAGAGELFF